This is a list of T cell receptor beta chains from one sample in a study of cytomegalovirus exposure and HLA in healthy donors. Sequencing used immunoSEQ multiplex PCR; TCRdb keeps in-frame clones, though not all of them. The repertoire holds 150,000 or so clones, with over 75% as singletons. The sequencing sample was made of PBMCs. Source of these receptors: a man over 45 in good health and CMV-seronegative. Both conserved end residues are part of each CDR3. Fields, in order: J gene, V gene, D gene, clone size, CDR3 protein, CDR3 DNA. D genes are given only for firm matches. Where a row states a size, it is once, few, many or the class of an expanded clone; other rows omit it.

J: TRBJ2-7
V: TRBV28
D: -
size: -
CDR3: CASRGQDRPYEQYF
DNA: TGTGCCAGCAGGGGGCAGGACAGACCCTACGAGCAGTACTTC

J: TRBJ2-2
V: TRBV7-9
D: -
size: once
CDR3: CASSSNGGTGELFF
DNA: TGTGCCAGCAGTTCCAATGGCGGCACCGGGGAGCTGTTTTTT

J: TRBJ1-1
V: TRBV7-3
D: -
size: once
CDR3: CASAPGGMNTEAFF
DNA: TGTGCCAGCGCCCCCGGGGGTATGAACACTGAAGCTTTCTTT

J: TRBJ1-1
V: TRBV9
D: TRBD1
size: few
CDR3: CASTPGDRYTEAFF
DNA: TGTGCCAGCACCCCTGGGGACAGGTACACTGAAGCTTTCTTT

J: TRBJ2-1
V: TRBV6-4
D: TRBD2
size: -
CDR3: CASSEGLAGDNEQFF
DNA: TGTGCCAGCAGCGAAGGACTAGCGGGAGACAATGAGCAGTTCTTC

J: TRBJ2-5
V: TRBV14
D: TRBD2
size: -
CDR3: CASSQPGGQETQYF
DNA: TGTGCCAGCAGCCAACCGGGAGGCCAAGAGACCCAGTACTTC

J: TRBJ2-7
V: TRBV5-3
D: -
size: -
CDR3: CARSFILESPYEQYF
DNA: TGTGCCAGAAGCTTTATACTCGAGTCCCCCTACGAGCAGTACTTC

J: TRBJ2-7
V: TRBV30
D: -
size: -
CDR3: CAWSVNGDEQYF
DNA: TGTGCCTGGAGTGTTAACGGGGACGAGCAGTACTTC

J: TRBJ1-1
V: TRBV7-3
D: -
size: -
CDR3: CASSLGDRSEAFF
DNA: TGTGCCAGCAGCTTGGGAGACAGGAGTGAAGCTTTCTTT

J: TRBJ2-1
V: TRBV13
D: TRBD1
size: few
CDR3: CASSLGLGQGNNEQFF
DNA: TGTGCCAGCAGCTTAGGCCTGGGACAGGGGAACAATGAGCAGTTCTTC

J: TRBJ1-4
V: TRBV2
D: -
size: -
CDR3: CASSDSTNEKLFF
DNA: TGTGCCAGCAGTGACTCAACTAATGAAAAACTGTTTTTT

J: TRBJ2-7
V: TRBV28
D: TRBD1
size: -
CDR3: CASSTPPQGYEQYF
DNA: TGTGCCAGCAGTACGCCACCACAGGGGTACGAGCAGTACTTC

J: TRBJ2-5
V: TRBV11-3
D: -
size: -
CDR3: CASSQWTVTQETQYF
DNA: TGTGCCAGCAGCCAGTGGACAGTAACCCAAGAGACCCAGTACTTC

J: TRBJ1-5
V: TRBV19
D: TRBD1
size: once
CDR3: CASSLQTGSDQPQHF
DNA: TGTGCCAGTAGTCTCCAGACAGGGAGCGATCAGCCCCAGCATTTT

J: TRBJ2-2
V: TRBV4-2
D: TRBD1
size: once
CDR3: CASSHRTGQANTGELFF
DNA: TGTGCCAGCAGCCACCGGACAGGGCAAGCGAACACCGGGGAGCTGTTTTTT